This T cell receptor beta chain was recovered during a study of blood T cell repertoires in COVID-19. Produced via immunoSEQ multiplex PCR; TCRdb's table is partial and in-frame only. Among 150,000 or so clones listed, less than 90% were seen once. With respect to this clone: An end of the junction differs from the germline gene, which may be a read error.

CDR1 and CDR2 from the germline V gene are MGHRA and YSYEKL. This CDR3 has 14 amino acids. The source is a woman aged 45-60 years who had recovered from COVID-19. Sequencing used PBMCs or T cells enriched from blood (not recorded which). The V gene is TRBV4-1, the J gene TRBJ2-5; possibly TRBD2 for D (7 bases). CDR3 coding DNA: TGCGCCAGCAGCTTTGGGGGCAGGCCCGGGGGGCATAACTTC. Translating it yields CASSFGGRPGGHNF.